This TCR beta chain comes out of a study of CD8+ T cells in alopecia areata. Stated treatment: oral pan-JAK inhibitor, 5-10 mg twice daily. Once RNA had been extracted, it was reverse transcribed into cDNA to act as the sequencing template. Assay used: immunoSEQ multiplex PCR; TCRdb lists only in-frame clones, some missing. The table has 200,000 to 250,000 clones, more than 45% seen once. This specimen consisted of CD4+ T cells sorted from blood, obtained at week 4, from a patient treated with tofacitinib. The TCR sequence derives from a human donor with alopecia areata.

CDR3 region: CAWSPVGGLVNTEAFF. The CDR3, as DNA: TGTGCCTGGAGCCCCGTAGGGGGCCTGGTGAACACTGAAGCTTTCTTT. The chain recombines TRBV30 with TRBJ1-1, with 7 bases matching TRBD1. V shed 3 bases and J 0 bases; nucleotides not matched to a gene: 10. The germline V gene encodes CDR1 GTSNPN and CDR2 SVGIG (reference sequence). This CDR3 comprises 16 residues.